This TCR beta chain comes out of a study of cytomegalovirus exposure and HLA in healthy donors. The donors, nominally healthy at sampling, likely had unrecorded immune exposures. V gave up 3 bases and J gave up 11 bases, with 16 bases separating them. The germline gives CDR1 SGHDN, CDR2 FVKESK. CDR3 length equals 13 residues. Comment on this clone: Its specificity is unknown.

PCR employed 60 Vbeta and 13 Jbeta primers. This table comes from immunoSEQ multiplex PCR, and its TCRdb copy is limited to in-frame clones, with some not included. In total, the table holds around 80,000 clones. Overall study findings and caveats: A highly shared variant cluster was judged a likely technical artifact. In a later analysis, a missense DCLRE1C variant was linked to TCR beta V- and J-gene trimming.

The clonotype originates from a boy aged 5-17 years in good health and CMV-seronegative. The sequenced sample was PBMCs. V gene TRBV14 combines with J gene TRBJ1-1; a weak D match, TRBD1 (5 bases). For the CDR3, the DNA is TGTGCCAGCAGCCATGCTGGGGCCTCCCAGGCTTTCTTT. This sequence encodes CASSHAGASQAFF.